What follows is one T cell receptor (beta chain) and its context. Its cognate antigen is unknown. The RNA input was about 0.45 to 1 ug, and it was reverse transcribed with random hexamers. Amplification of TCR beta CDR3 used immunoSEQ multiplex PCR across 54 Vbeta and 13 Jbeta. A single record per CDR3 protein comes from TCRdb applying MiXCR to the immunoSEQ multiplex PCR reads. Of fewer than 200,000 distinct CDR3 sequences listed, approximately 95% are singletons. The source of the sample is a study of CD8 T cells in Susac syndrome. Healthy donors, matched for age and sex, constituted the control group. General study points: TCR sequencing and HLA analysis covered a relatively small number of individuals.

This CDR3 has 19 amino acids. V was cut by 5 bases and J by 2 bases, with 27 bases left in between. The sequenced sample consisted of CD4+ T cells from PBMCs. This rearrangement joins TRBV12-3 or TRBV12-4 to TRBJ1-1; TRBD1 might be the D (6 bases). The receptor comes from a human donor in good health. CDR3 sequence (DNA): TGTGCCAGCAGTCCTTACAACCCGAGTTTCGGGGGCAGTAACACTGAAGCTTTCTTT. Translation: CASSPYNPSFGGSNTEAFF.